The present T cell receptor (beta chain) was sequenced within a study of shared clonotypes between healthy human individuals. The overall study: A couple of women and a few men aged 18 to 49 served as donors.

The germline gives CDR1 MNHEY, CDR2 SMNVEV (reference sequence). This CDR3 has 14 amino acids. Trimming cost V 8 bases and J 4 bases; bases outside gene matches: 9. The repertoire was sequenced with immunoSEQ multiplex PCR; TCRdb's copy has only in-frame clones and lacks some. The sample yields about 2.3 million clones, about nine tenths seen once. Sequenced material: naive CD4+ T cells from PBMCs. The subset here: CD45RA+ positively selected. J is TRBJ2-7 and V is TRBV27, with 9 bases fitting TRBD2. The TCR originated in a young man in good health. Some clones in this sample may be carry-over from other donors' samples. This chain's CDR3 is CASSRGRAVYEQYF. CDR3 DNA: TGTGCCAGCTCGCGCGGGAGGGCCGTATACGAGCAGTACTTC.